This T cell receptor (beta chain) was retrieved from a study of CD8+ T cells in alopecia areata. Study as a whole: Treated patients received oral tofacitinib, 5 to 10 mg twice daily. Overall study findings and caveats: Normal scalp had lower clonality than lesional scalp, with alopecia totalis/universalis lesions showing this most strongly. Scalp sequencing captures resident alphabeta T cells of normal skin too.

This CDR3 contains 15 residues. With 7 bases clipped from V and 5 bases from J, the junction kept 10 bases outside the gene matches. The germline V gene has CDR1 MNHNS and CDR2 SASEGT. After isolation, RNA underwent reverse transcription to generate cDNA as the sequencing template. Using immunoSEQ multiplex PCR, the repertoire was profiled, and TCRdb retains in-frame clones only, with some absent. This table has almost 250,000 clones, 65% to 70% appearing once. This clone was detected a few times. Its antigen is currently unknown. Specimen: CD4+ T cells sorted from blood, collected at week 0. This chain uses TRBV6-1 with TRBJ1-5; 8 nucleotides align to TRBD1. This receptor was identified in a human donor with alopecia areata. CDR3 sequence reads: CASTNGQGNYQPQHF. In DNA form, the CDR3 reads TGTGCCAGCACCAATGGACAGGGCAACTATCAGCCCCAGCATTTT.